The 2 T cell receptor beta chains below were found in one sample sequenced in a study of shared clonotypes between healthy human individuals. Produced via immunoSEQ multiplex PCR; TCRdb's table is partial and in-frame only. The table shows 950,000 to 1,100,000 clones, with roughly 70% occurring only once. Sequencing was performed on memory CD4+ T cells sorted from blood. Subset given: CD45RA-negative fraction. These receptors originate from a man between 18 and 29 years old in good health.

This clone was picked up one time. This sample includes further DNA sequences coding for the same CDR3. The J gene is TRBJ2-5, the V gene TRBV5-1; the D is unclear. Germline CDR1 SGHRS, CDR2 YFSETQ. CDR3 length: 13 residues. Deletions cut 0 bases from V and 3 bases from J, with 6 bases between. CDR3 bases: TGCGCCAGCAGCTTGGGGTCAGAAGAGACCCAGTACTTC. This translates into CASSLGSEETQYF.

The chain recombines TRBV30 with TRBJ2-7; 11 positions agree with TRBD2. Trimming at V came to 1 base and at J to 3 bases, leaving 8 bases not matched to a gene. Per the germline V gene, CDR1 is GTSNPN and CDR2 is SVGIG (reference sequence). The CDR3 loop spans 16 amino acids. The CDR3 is CAWSDPGLAVYYEQYF. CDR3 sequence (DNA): TGTGCCTGGAGTGATCCGGGACTAGCGGTTTACTACGAGCAGTACTTC.